The rows below give T cell receptor beta chains drawn from one sample of a study of early stage breast cancer tumors. The protocol was immunoSEQ multiplex PCR, while the TCRdb copy is restricted to in-frame clones and leaves out a portion. The table shows 8,500 to 10,000 clones, with around 81% occurring only once. Sequenced input: normal breast tissue next to the tumor. All receptors derive from a person aged 40 to 49 with breast cancer. Each CDR3 is given with its conserved first and last residue. The order of the fields is clone size, J gene, D gene, V gene, CDR3 protein, CDR3 DNA. D genes are given only for firm matches. The size of a clone is reported for some rows only, either as once, few or many, or as a class for expanded clones.

>.|TRBJ2-2|.|TRBV15
CATSRDDVGRGGGTGELFF
TGTGCCACCAGCAGAGATGACGTAGGCCGCGGCGGTGGCACCGGGGAGCTGTTTTTT
>few|TRBJ2-5|.|TRBV12-5
CASEGPGETQYF
TGTGCTAGTGAGGGACCGGGGGAGACCCAGTACTTC
>.|TRBJ2-2|.|TRBV7-7
CASSFNVGAGELFF
TGTGCTAGCAGCTTTAATGTGGGGGCCGGGGAGCTGTTTTTT
>.|TRBJ1-5|.|TRBV30
CAWSTDGGGQPQHF
TGTGCCTGGAGTACGGACGGGGGCGGACAGCCCCAGCATTTT
>few|TRBJ2-7|TRBD2|TRBV11-3
CASSLGAGESYEQYF
TGTGCCAGCAGCTTAGGAGCGGGAGAGTCCTACGAGCAGTACTTC
>medium-sized|TRBJ2-2|.|TRBV7-8
CASSLEGNTGELFF
TGTGCCAGCAGCTTAGAAGGCAACACCGGGGAGCTGTTTTTT
>.|TRBJ2-7|.|TRBV2
CASAGTLSYEQYF
TGTGCCAGCGCCGGGACTCTATCCTACGAGCAGTACTTC
>few|TRBJ2-3|TRBD2|TRBV15
CATSRAAGGADTQYF
TGTGCCACCAGCAGAGCGGCGGGAGGGGCAGATACGCAGTATTTT
>.|TRBJ2-7|TRBD2|TRBV7-9
CASSGDYPSLTYEQYF
TGTGCCAGCAGCGGGGACTACCCAAGCTTAACCTACGAGCAGTACTTC
>.|TRBJ2-1|TRBD2|TRBV7-9
CASSFSSGGTYNEQFF
TGTGCCAGCAGTTTTAGTTCGGGGGGGACCTACAATGAGCAGTTCTTC
>.|TRBJ2-5|.|TRBV11-2
CASSPRGLSPKETQYF
TGTGCCAGCAGCCCGCGGGGACTTTCCCCCAAAGAGACCCAGTACTTC
>.|TRBJ2-5|TRBD1|TRBV7-6
CASSRDSQETQYF
TGTGCCAGCAGCCGGGACAGCCAAGAGACCCAGTACTTC
>.|TRBJ2-2|.|TRBV7-2
CASSLFPHTGELFF
TGTGCCAGCAGCTTATTTCCCCACACCGGGGAGCTGTTTTTT
>.|TRBJ2-5|.|TRBV4-2
CASSQDRETQYF
TGTGCCAGCAGCCAAGATAGGGAGACCCAGTACTTC
>.|TRBJ2-7|.|TRBV10-1
CASSDPSAGSYEQYF
TGCGCCAGCAGTGACCCCAGCGCGGGATCCTACGAGCAGTACTTC
>few|TRBJ1-2|TRBD1|TRBV13
CASSFGQEKRGYTF
TGTGCCAGCAGCTTTGGACAGGAAAAACGTGGCTACACCTTC
>.|TRBJ2-5|.|TRBV20-1
CSADAAGTQYF
TGCAGTGCTGACGCCGCCGGGACCCAGTACTTC
>.|TRBJ1-2|.|TRBV2
CASSIAGQNYGYTF
TGTGCCAGCAGTATCGCAGGGCAGAACTATGGCTACACCTTC
>.|TRBJ2-6|TRBD2|TRBV5-4
CASSLAGAGSPGANVLTF
TGTGCCAGCAGCTTGGCCGGAGCGGGATCGCCTGGGGCCAACGTCCTGACTTTC
>.|TRBJ1-1|TRBD1|TRBV6-1
CASRGTGAANSEAFF
TGTGCCAGCCGTGGGACAGGGGCCGCGAATTCTGAAGCTTTCTTT
>few|TRBJ2-5|TRBD2|TRBV7-2
CASSSTGGVEGSRETQYF
TGTGCCAGCAGCTCGACGGGGGGAGTCGAGGGGTCCCGGGAGACCCAGTACTTC
>few|TRBJ1-2|.|TRBV5-1
CASREQVGPNYGYTF
TGCGCCAGCCGGGAACAAGTAGGCCCAAACTATGGCTACACCTTC
>.|TRBJ2-7|TRBD1|TRBV10-3
CAISAGTGPYEQYF
TGTGCCATCAGTGCCGGGACAGGACCCTACGAGCAGTACTTC
>.|TRBJ2-5|TRBD2|TRBV6-1
CASGTSGGVETQYF
TGTGCCAGCGGTACTAGCGGGGGGGTGGAGACCCAGTACTTC
>.|TRBJ2-7|TRBD2|TRBV4-1
CASSQGILGGRRSDEQYF
TGCGCCAGCAGCCAAGGGATTCTTGGCGGGAGAAGGAGCGACGAGCAGTACTTC
>.|TRBJ1-5|.|TRBV6-5
CASRSLNQPQHF
TGTGCCAGCAGGAGTCTTAATCAGCCCCAGCATTTT
>medium-sized|TRBJ1-1|.|TRBV29-1
CSVEGRNGNTEAFF
TGCAGCGTTGAGGGGCGAAACGGGAACACTGAAGCTTTCTTT
>.|TRBJ2-7|.|TRBV29-1
CSVGGQSSYEQYF
TGCAGCGTGGGGGGACAGTCCTCCTACGAGCAGTACTTC
>.|TRBJ2-1|.|TRBV6-1
CASDGVPAISYEQFF
TGTGCCAGCGACGGAGTGCCGGCTATTTCATATGAGCAGTTCTTC
>.|TRBJ2-7|.|TRBV7-9
CASSLEAGREQYF
TGTGCCAGCAGCTTAGAGGCAGGGCGAGAGCAGTACTTC
>once|TRBJ2-3|.|TRBV2
CASRRLAQRTDTQYF
TGTGCCAGCAGGCGGCTAGCGCAACGCACAGATACGCAGTATTTT
>.|TRBJ2-1|TRBD1|TRBV4-1
CASSQVGTGSNEQFF
TGCGCCAGCAGCCAAGTCGGGACAGGGAGCAATGAGCAGTTCTTC
>.|TRBJ1-5|.|TRBV12-5
CASGLGDSQPQHF
TGTGCTAGTGGTTTGGGGGATTCGCAGCCCCAGCATTTT
>.|TRBJ1-2|.|TRBV5-4
CASSLGQAHYGYTF
TGTGCCAGCAGCTTGGGGCAGGCGCACTATGGCTACACCTTC
>few|TRBJ2-2|.|TRBV6-4
CASSEGNTGELFF
TGTGCCAGCAGTGAGGGGAACACCGGGGAGCTGTTTTTT
>.|TRBJ1-1|.|TRBV6-1
CASSLRGEAFF
TGTGCCAGCAGTTTGAGGGGTGAAGCTTTCTTT
>.|TRBJ1-1|.|TRBV6-6
CASSYSTTDGAFF
TGTGCCAGCAGTTACTCAACGACAGATGGCGCTTTCTTT
>medium-sized|TRBJ2-5|.|TRBV5-1
CASSLDDGWGPQETQYF
TGCGCCAGCAGCTTGGATGACGGATGGGGACCCCAAGAGACCCAGTACTTC
>once|TRBJ2-7|TRBD2|TRBV11-3
CASSLSVSLASGLTYEQYF
TGTGCCAGCAGCCTTAGTGTATCGCTGGCTAGCGGGCTTACCTACGAGCAGTACTTC
>.|TRBJ1-2|.|TRBV11-2
CASSIKPGGGKGYTF
TGTGCCAGCAGCATCAAACCGGGTGGGGGGAAGGGCTACACCTTC
>.|TRBJ2-5|.|TRBV4-2
CASSQERAVQETQYF
TGTGCCAGCAGCCAAGAACGCGCGGTACAAGAGACCCAGTACTTC
>.|TRBJ1-2|.|TRBV19
CASSVSSNYGYTF
TGTGCCAGTAGCGTCAGTTCTAACTATGGCTACACCTTC
>.|TRBJ1-2|.|TRBV30
CAWSVRRGWNYGYTF
TGTGCCTGGAGTGTACGAAGAGGTTGGAACTATGGCTACACCTTC
>.|TRBJ1-1|.|TRBV6-5
CASSYQGNTEAFF
TGTGCCAGCAGTTACCAGGGGAACACTGAAGCTTTCTTT
>.|TRBJ2-2|.|TRBV2
CAIIPPGARGDTGELFF
TGTGCCATTATACCTCCGGGGGCCCGGGGGGACACCGGGGAGCTGTTTTTT
>.|TRBJ2-1|TRBD2|TRBV5-5
CASRGLAGTWAYNEQFF
TGTGCCAGCAGAGGACTAGCGGGAACCTGGGCCTACAATGAGCAGTTCTTC
>.|TRBJ2-1|.|TRBV7-3
CASSLAQGNEQFF
TGTGCCAGCAGCTTAGCACAGGGCAATGAGCAGTTCTTC
>.|TRBJ2-4|.|TRBV4-1
CASSQVPQGISTLAKNIQYF
TGCGCCAGCAGCCAAGTCCCCCAGGGGATTAGTACGTTAGCCAAAAACATTCAGTACTTC
>.|TRBJ1-4|.|TRBV7-9
CASTTNSERGGEKLFF
TGTGCCAGCACTACCAACTCAGAAAGGGGAGGTGAAAAACTGTTTTTT